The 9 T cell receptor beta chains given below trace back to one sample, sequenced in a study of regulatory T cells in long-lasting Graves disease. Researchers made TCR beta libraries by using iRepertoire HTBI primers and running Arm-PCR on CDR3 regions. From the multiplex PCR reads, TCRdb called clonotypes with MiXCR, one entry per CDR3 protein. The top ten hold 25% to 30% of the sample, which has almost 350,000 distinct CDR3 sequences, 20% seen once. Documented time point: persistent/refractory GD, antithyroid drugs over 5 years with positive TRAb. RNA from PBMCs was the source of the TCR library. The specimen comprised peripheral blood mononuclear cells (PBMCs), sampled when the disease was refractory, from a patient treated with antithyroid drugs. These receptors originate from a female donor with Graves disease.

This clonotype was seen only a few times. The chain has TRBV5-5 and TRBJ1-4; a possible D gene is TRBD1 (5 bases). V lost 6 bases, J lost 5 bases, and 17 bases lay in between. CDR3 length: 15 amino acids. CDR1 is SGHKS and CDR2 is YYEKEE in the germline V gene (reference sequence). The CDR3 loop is CASKASRDGNEKLFF. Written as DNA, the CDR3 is TGTGCCAGCAAAGCTTCCCGGGACGGGAATGAAAAACTGTTTTTT.

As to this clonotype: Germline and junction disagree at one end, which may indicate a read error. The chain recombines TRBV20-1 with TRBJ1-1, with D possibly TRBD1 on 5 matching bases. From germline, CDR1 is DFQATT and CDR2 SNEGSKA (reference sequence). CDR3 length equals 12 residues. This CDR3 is CSFGHMNSEAFF. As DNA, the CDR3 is TGCAGTTTCGGACACATGAACTCTGAAGCTTTCTTT.

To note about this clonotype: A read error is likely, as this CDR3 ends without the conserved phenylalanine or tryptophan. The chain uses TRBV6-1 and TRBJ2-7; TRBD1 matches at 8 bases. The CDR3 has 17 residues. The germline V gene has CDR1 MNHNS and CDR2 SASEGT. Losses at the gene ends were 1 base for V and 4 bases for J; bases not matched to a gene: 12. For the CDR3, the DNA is TGTGCCAGCAGTGAAGGCCGCCCCGGGACAGGTTATTACGAGCAGTACTTA. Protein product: CASSEGRPGTGYYEQYL.

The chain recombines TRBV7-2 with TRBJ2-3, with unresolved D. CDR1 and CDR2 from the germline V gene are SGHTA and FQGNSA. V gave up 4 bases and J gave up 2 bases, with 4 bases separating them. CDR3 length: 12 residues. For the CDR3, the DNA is TGTGCCAGCAGCTGGGTCACAGATACGCAGTATTTT. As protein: CASSWVTDTQYF.

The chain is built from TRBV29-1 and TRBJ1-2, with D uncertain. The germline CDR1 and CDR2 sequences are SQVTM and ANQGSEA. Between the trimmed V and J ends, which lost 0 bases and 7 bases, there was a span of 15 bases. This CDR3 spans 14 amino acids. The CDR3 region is CSVEDEVEARGYTF. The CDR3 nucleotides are TGCAGCGTTGAAGATGAGGTGGAGGCCCGTGGCTACACCTTC.

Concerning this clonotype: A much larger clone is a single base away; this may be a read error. This CDR3 is CASSKADGLEAFF. CDR3 coding DNA: TGTGCCAGTAGTAAAGCGGACGGTCTTGAAGCTTTCTTT. The J gene is TRBJ1-1, the V gene TRBV19; unclear D gene. The germline V gene encodes CDR1 LNHDA and CDR2 SQIVND (reference sequence). The CDR3 length is 13 residues. Trimming shortened V by 4 bases and J by 7 bases, and 13 bases separated the two germline ends.

CDR3 in amino acids: CASSYSGDLNTEAFF. The CDR3 coding sequence is TGTGCCAGCAGTTACAGCGGGGACTTGAACACTGAAGCTTTCTTT. V usage is TRBV6-5 and J usage is TRBJ1-1, with a tentative D call TRBD1 (5 bases). The CDR3 spans 15 residues. Trimming left V 2 bases short and J 0 bases short, with 10 bases between. Germline V gene lookup returns CDR1 MNHEY and CDR2 SVGAGI.

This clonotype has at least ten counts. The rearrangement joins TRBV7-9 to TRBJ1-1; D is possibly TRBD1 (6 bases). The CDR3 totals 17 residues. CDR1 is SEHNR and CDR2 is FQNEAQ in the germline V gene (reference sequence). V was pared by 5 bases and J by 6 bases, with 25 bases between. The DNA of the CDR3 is TGTGCCAGCAGCCCCCACCGCACCCCGGACAGTCGATCTGAAGCTTTCTTT. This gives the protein CASSPHRTPDSRSEAFF.

The CDR3 spells CSAQQGTGTSGDTQYF. The CDR3 DNA is TGCAGTGCGCAGCAGGGGACAGGGACTTCTGGGGATACGCAGTATTTT. The J gene is TRBJ2-3, the V gene TRBV20-1, with 9 bases matching TRBD1. Germline CDR1 DFQATT, CDR2 SNEGSKA (reference sequence). The CDR3 covers 16 residues. V was pared by 6 bases and J by 6 bases, with 16 bases of the junction left unmatched.